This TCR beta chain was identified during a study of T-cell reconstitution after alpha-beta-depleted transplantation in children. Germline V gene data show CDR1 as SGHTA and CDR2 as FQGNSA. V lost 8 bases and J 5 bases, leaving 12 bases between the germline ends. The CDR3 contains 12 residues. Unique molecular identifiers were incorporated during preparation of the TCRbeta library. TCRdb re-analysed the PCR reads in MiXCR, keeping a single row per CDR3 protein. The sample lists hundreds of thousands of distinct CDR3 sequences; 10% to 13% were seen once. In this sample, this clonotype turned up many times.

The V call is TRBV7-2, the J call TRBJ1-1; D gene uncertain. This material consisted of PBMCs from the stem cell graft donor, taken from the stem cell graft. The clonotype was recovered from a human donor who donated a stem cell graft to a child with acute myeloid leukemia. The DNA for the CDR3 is TGTGCCAGCGGGGAAGGTTTGACTGAAGCTTTCTTT. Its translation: CASGEGLTEAFF.